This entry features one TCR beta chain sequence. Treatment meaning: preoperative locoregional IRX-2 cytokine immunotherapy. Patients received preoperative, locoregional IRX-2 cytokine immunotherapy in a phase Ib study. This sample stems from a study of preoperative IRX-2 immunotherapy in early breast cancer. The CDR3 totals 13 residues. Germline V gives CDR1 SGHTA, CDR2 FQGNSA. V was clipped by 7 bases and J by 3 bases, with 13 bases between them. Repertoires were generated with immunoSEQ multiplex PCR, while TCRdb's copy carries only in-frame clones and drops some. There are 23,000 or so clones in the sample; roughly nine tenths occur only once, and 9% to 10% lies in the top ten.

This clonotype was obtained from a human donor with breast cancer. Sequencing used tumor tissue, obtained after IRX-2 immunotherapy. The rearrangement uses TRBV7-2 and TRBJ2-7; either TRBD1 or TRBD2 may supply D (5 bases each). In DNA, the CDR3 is TGTGCCAGCACCAGACAGAGGGGCTACGAGCAGTACTTC. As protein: CASTRQRGYEQYF.